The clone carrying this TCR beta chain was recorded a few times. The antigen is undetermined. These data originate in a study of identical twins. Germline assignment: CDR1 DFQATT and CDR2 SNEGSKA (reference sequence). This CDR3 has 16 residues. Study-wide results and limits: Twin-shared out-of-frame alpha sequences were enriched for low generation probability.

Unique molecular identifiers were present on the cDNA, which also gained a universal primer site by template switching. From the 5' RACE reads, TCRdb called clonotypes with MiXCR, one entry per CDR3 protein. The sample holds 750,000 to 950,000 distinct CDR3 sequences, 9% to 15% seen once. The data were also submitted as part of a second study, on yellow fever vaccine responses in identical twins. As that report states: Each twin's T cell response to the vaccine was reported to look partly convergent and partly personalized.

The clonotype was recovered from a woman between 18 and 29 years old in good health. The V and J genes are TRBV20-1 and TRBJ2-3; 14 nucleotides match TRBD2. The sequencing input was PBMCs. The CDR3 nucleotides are TGCAGCCCCGGACTAGCGGGGGGAGTCGGCACAGATACGCAGTATTTT. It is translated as CSPGLAGGVGTDTQYF.